Detailed here is one T cell receptor beta chain. A much larger clone lies one base from this, so it may be a read error. Everyone who donated was a healthy Caucasian. This CDR3 comprises 13 residues. Germline CDR1 and CDR2: SNHLY and FYNNEI. Between the trimmed V and J ends, which lost 8 bases and 15 bases, there was a span of 23 bases. The data were taken from a study of identical twins. In TCRdb, the 5' RACE reads were re-called with MiXCR into one record per CDR3 protein. The sample consists of roughly 710,000 distinct CDR3 sequences, approximately 6.1% of them appearing once. The chain couples TRBV2 to TRBJ2-1; D ambiguous. The sequence was obtained from a man between 18 and 29 years old in good health. The sequencing input was naive T cells sorted from blood. CDR3: CASGDTHYTSRFF. The CDR3 DNA reads as TGTGCCAGCGGAGATACCCACTACACCAGCAGGTTCTTC.